This is a list of T cell receptor beta chains from one sample in a study of T-cell memory formation after mild COVID-19. TCRdb analysed the 5' RACE reads with MiXCR anew, one entry per CDR3 protein. The sample includes 110,000 or so distinct CDR3 sequences, 15% to 20% seen only once; the top ten take approximately 5.1%. The source material was PBMCs or a T cell subset sorted from them (not recorded which). Receptors originate from a man aged 18-30 years who had mild COVID-19 (a few samples of this study predate the infection). Cell type and time point are not known. CDR3s include the opening cysteine and the closing phenylalanine or tryptophan. A D gene is named only where the DNA matches it firmly. Rows give clone size only sometimes, using once, few, many, or a class for an expanded clone.

v_gene: TRBV7-2
abundance: few
d_gene: -
CDR3aa: CASSPGSGLSYEQYF

v_gene: TRBV5-1
abundance: -
d_gene: -
CDR3aa: CASSPQVQGSTDTQYF

v_gene: TRBV11-2
abundance: -
d_gene: -
CDR3aa: CASRRLVRETQYF

v_gene: TRBV29-1
abundance: -
d_gene: -
CDR3aa: CSVEAGQNNNEQFF

v_gene: TRBV7-2
abundance: -
d_gene: TRBD2
CDR3aa: CASSLVYGGDTGELFF

v_gene: TRBV6-5
abundance: -
d_gene: -
CDR3aa: CASSYSSLGSVAFF

v_gene: TRBV9
abundance: -
d_gene: TRBD1
CDR3aa: CASSVAGGLSIQYF

v_gene: TRBV5-1
abundance: -
d_gene: TRBD2
CDR3aa: CASSSRSGGLVNEQFF

v_gene: TRBV6-2/TRBV6-3
abundance: -
d_gene: -
CDR3aa: CASSNRGTSTDTQYF

v_gene: TRBV15
abundance: many
d_gene: -
CDR3aa: CATSRDKGVGEKLFF

v_gene: TRBV7-9
abundance: -
d_gene: -
CDR3aa: CASSPLPRQNTEAFF

v_gene: TRBV7-2
abundance: few
d_gene: -
CDR3aa: CASSLTSGANVLTF

v_gene: TRBV2
abundance: -
d_gene: TRBD1
CDR3aa: CASTPLRGQNSPLHF

v_gene: TRBV20-1
abundance: -
d_gene: -
CDR3aa: CSASEWDSGRQETQYF

v_gene: TRBV7-2
abundance: -
d_gene: TRBD1
CDR3aa: CASSTGGWSGNTIYF

v_gene: TRBV7-2
abundance: few
d_gene: -
CDR3aa: CASSLRLLGAEAFF

v_gene: TRBV18
abundance: -
d_gene: -
CDR3aa: CASSPPSGGGRGDTQYF

v_gene: TRBV10-3
abundance: few
d_gene: -
CDR3aa: CAISEGAVRGYEQYF

v_gene: TRBV7-2
abundance: few
d_gene: -
CDR3aa: CASSLVVGITGELFF

v_gene: TRBV6-5
abundance: few
d_gene: -
CDR3aa: CASSYDSHTEAFF

v_gene: TRBV5-6
abundance: few
d_gene: -
CDR3aa: CASSLGFRQETQYF

v_gene: TRBV4-2
abundance: -
d_gene: -
CDR3aa: CASSQDGGNTEAFF

v_gene: TRBV10-1
abundance: few
d_gene: TRBD1
CDR3aa: CASTLGGTGSNEQFF

v_gene: TRBV7-2
abundance: -
d_gene: -
CDR3aa: CASSLVYGPSNQPQHF

v_gene: TRBV6-2/TRBV6-3
abundance: -
d_gene: TRBD1
CDR3aa: CASSPDRGGYTEAFF

v_gene: TRBV7-2
abundance: -
d_gene: -
CDR3aa: CASSLVAGAGETQYF

v_gene: TRBV4-2
abundance: -
d_gene: TRBD1
CDR3aa: CASSQDGTGSYEQYF

v_gene: TRBV7-9
abundance: -
d_gene: -
CDR3aa: CASSFVRDQETQYF

v_gene: TRBV12-3/TRBV12-4
abundance: few
d_gene: -
CDR3aa: CASSSIHLRNIQYF

v_gene: TRBV4-3
abundance: few
d_gene: -
CDR3aa: CASSQVYPPRHGYTF

v_gene: TRBV5-6
abundance: few
d_gene: -
CDR3aa: CASSAVKAWSWEETQYF

v_gene: TRBV4-3
abundance: -
d_gene: TRBD1
CDR3aa: CASSQAIGTEETQYF

v_gene: TRBV10-3
abundance: few
d_gene: -
CDR3aa: CAISELAAKGNEQFF

v_gene: TRBV25-1
abundance: -
d_gene: -
CDR3aa: CASSWTVHNSPLHF

v_gene: TRBV7-3
abundance: -
d_gene: TRBD2
CDR3aa: CASSRKAGGYNEQFF

v_gene: TRBV7-8
abundance: few
d_gene: TRBD2
CDR3aa: CASSLVLAGNGETQYF

v_gene: TRBV7-2
abundance: few
d_gene: TRBD2
CDR3aa: CASRWGLAGYLTSTDTQYF

v_gene: TRBV13
abundance: many
d_gene: -
CDR3aa: CASSLPGGELFF

v_gene: TRBV12-3/TRBV12-4
abundance: many
d_gene: -
CDR3aa: CASSLWGRANYGYTF

v_gene: TRBV6-5
abundance: few
d_gene: -
CDR3aa: CASSYSGVKGFWETQYF

v_gene: TRBV7-9
abundance: once
d_gene: -
CDR3aa: CASSRHGFDSGELFF

v_gene: TRBV5-1
abundance: -
d_gene: -
CDR3aa: CASSLAYRGARTDTQYF

v_gene: TRBV5-1
abundance: -
d_gene: TRBD1
CDR3aa: CASSEPTGGLYGYTF

v_gene: TRBV12-3/TRBV12-4
abundance: few
d_gene: TRBD1
CDR3aa: CASSLGDRREAFF

v_gene: TRBV5-1
abundance: few
d_gene: TRBD1
CDR3aa: CASSFFGTGKEETQYF

v_gene: TRBV3-1
abundance: few
d_gene: -
CDR3aa: CASSQPLFEAGNTIYF

v_gene: TRBV6-5
abundance: -
d_gene: -
CDR3aa: CASSYSILGNEKLFF

v_gene: TRBV5-1
abundance: many
d_gene: -
CDR3aa: CASSLWGPGETQYF

v_gene: TRBV4-2
abundance: many
d_gene: TRBD1
CDR3aa: CASSQRTGAVTYEQYF

v_gene: TRBV9
abundance: few
d_gene: -
CDR3aa: CASSVSYSSTDTQYF

v_gene: TRBV5-1
abundance: -
d_gene: TRBD1
CDR3aa: CASSRDRDGYTF

v_gene: TRBV10-2
abundance: few
d_gene: -
CDR3aa: CASSESHYNQPQHF

v_gene: TRBV20-1
abundance: few
d_gene: TRBD2
CDR3aa: CSALAGGNAGELFF

v_gene: TRBV29-1
abundance: -
d_gene: TRBD1
CDR3aa: CSGRDSSEAFF

v_gene: TRBV7-8
abundance: -
d_gene: TRBD1
CDR3aa: CASSNRDRGHEQFF